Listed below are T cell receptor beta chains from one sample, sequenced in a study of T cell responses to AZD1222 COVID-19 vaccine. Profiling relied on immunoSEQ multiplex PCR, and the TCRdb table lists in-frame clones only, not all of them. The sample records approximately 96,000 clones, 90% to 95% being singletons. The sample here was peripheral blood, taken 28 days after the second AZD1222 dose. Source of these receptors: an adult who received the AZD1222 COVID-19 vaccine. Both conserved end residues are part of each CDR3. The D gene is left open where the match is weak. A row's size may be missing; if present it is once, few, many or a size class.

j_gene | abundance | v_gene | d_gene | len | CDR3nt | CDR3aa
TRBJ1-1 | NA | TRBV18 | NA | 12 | TGTGCCAGCTCACCACCCGGCACTGAAGCTTTCTTT | CASSPPGTEAFF
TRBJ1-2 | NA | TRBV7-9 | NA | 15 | TGTGCCAGCAGCTTATTTCAAGCAGGGAACTATGGCTACACCTTC | CASSLFQAGNYGYTF
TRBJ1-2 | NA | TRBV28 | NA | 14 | TGTGCCAGCACTTTGAGGACAGTTGGTAATGGCTACACCTTC | CASTLRTVGNGYTF
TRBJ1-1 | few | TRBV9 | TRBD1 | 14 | TGTGCCAGCAGCGTAGATTTTGGGACAGGTGAAGCTTTCTTT | CASSVDFGTGEAFF
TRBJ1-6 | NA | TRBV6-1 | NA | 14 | TGTGCCAGCAGTGAAGTCGGCTGGGACTCACCCCTCCACTTT | CASSEVGWDSPLHF
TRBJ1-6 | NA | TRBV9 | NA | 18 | TGTGCCAGCAGCGTAGGATCAGACAGAACCTCCTATAATTCACCCCTCCACTTT | CASSVGSDRTSYNSPLHF
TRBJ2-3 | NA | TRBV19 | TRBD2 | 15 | TGTGCCAGTAGTTATCGAGCGGGGAGCACAGATACGCAGTATTTT | CASSYRAGSTDTQYF
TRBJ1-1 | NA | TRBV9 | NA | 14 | TGTGCCAGCAGCGGCCGGGCCACGAACACTGAAGCTTTCTTT | CASSGRATNTEAFF
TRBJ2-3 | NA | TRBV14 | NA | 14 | TGTGCCAGCAGCCCAAGTTACTCCACAGATACGCAGTATTTT | CASSPSYSTDTQYF
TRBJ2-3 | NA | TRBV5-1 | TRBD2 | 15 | TGCGCCAGCAGCAAACTAGCGGGGGGCACAGATACGCAGTATTTT | CASSKLAGGTDTQYF
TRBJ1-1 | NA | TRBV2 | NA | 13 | TGTGCCAGCAGACTAGACGGTAATGCTGAAGCTTTCTTT | CASRLDGNAEAFF
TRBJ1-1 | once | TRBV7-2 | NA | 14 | TGTGCCAGCAGCTTAGTAGCGGGGAACACTGAAGCTTTCTTT | CASSLVAGNTEAFF
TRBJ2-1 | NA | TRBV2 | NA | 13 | TGTGCCAGCAGCTCCTCCGGAAATTGGGAGCAGTTCTTC | CASSSSGNWEQFF
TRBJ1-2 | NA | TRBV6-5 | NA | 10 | TGTGCCAGCAGGTTTGGTGGCTACACCTTC | CASRFGGYTF
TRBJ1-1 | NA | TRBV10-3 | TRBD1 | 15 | TGTGCCATCAGCTTCGGACAGGGCCTTTCTGGTGAAGCTTTCTTT | CAISFGQGLSGEAFF
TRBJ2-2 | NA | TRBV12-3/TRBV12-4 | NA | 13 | TGTGCCAGCAGCCTACAGGGTGGAGTGGAGCTGTTTTTT | CASSLQGGVELFF